The 26 T cell receptor beta chains below were found in one sample sequenced in a study of OX40 agonist ivuxolimab in advanced cancers. The protocol was immunoSEQ multiplex PCR, while the TCRdb copy is restricted to in-frame clones and leaves out a portion. The sample has some 77,000 clones, 75% to 90% seen once; the top ten hold about 6%. The starting material was CD4+ or CD8+ T cells sorted from blood, obtained in a trial of the OX40 agonist ivuxolimab. The receptors derive from an adult with an advanced solid tumor such as melanoma, head and neck, liver or kidney cancer.

This chain connects TRBV4-3 to TRBJ2-1, with TRBD1 matching 9 bases. Germline CDR1 and CDR2: LGHNA and YSLEER. Trimming at V came to 5 bases and at J to 6 bases, leaving 14 bases not matched to a gene. The CDR3 spans 17 residues. CDR3 amino acids: CASSLGRPGQGSNEQFF. The CDR3 bases are TGCGCCAGCAGCTTAGGGAGACCGGGACAGGGTTCCAATGAGCAGTTCTTC.

The genes are TRBV12-5 and TRBJ2-7; 11 nucleotides line up with TRBD2. The CDR3 length is 14 residues. Germline loops: CDR1 LGHNT, CDR2 FRNRAP. Trimming removed 7 bases from V and 5 bases from J; junction bases left unmatched: 7. CDR3 DNA sequence: TGTGCTAGTGCCCTTAGCGGGAGGGTGAACGAGCAGTACTTC. Its protein product is CASALSGRVNEQYF.

This chain uses TRBV28 with TRBJ2-4; 9 bases map to TRBD2. The germline CDR1 and CDR2 sequences are MDHEN and SYDVKM. The CDR3 is 16 amino acids. V lost 11 bases and J lost 8; bases outside the gene matches: 19. The CDR3 coding sequence is TGTGCCGCGCTCCCGGCGGGGGGGGGCTGGGCGGACATTCAGTACTTC. Its translation: CAALPAGGGWADIQYF.

This clone was found a few times. V is TRBV30 and J is TRBJ1-1, with 8 bases matching TRBD1. The J segment lost 2 bases and the V segment lost 7 bases, leaving 9 bases of the junction unmatched. Germline CDR1 is GTSNPN and CDR2 is SVGIG (reference sequence). The CDR3 has 14 residues. In DNA, the CDR3 is TGTGCCTTTCGACAGGGGAGGTTTAACACTGAAGCTTTCTTT. Its protein is CAFRQGRFNTEAFF.

The rearrangement uses TRBV5-3 and TRBJ2-7, with D hard to call. TRBV5-3 is treated as an ORF (open reading frame) with a function not yet certain. The CDR3 runs 12 residues. Deletions cut 0 bases from V and 7 bases from J, with 8 bases between. CDR3 amino acids: CARSLVAKEQYF. For the CDR3, the DNA is TGTGCCAGAAGCTTGGTGGCCAAGGAGCAGTACTTC.

This rearrangement joins TRBV7-8 to TRBJ1-2; D remains unclear. V lost 2 bases and J lost 3, with 16 bases in between. CDR3 length: 16 amino acids. CDR1 and CDR2 from the germline V gene are SGHVS and FQNEAQ. The CDR3 region is CASSLLIAQVDYGYTF. CDR3 nucleotide sequence: TGTGCCAGCAGCTTATTGATAGCGCAGGTTGACTATGGCTACACCTTC.

The chain recombines TRBV7-8 with TRBJ2-3; the D gene could be TRBD1 or TRBD2 (6 bases each). V lost 5 bases to trimming and J lost 2 bases, with 11 bases between them. The CDR3 is made up of 14 amino acids. Germline V CDR1 and CDR2: SGHVS, FQNEAQ. CDR3 loop: CASSVPGATDTQYF. The CDR3 region has the DNA TGTGCCAGCAGCGTACCGGGGGCCACAGATACGCAGTATTTT.

The genes are TRBV15 and TRBJ2-2; no clear D. CDR3 length: 14 amino acids. The V gene's germline CDR1 is LNHNV and CDR2 YYDKDF (reference sequence). Trimming removed 0 bases from V and 5 bases from J, with 7 bases in between. The CDR3 bases are TGTGCCACCAGCAGAGATTTGGGTACCGGGGAGCTGTTTTTT. Its protein product is CATSRDLGTGELFF.

The rearrangement links TRBV18 to TRBJ1-1; the match to TRBD1 covers 9 bases. The CDR3 length is 13 residues. Trimming cost V 6 bases and J 4 bases; bases outside gene matches: 3. CDR1 and CDR2 from the germline V gene are KGHSH and LQKENI. The CDR3 loop reads CASSVTGGTEAFF. The CDR3 DNA reads as TGTGCCAGCTCGGTGACAGGGGGCACTGAAGCTTTCTTT.

V gene TRBV6-1 combines with J gene TRBJ2-5, with D possibly TRBD2 on 6 matching bases. The J call may be wrong; the DNA end is better matched by TRBJ2-7. Looked up from germline, CDR1 is MNHNS and CDR2 is SASEGT. The CDR3 runs to 12 residues. The CDR3 coding sequence is TGTGCCAGCGCGACAGCGGGCGACGAGCAGTACTTC. Its protein is CASATAGDEQYF.

This rearrangement joins TRBV19 to TRBJ1-6; D is undetermined. The CDR3 has 12 residues. V lost 3 bases, J lost 11 bases, and 8 bases lay in between. Per the germline V gene, CDR1 is LNHDA and CDR2 is SQIVND (reference sequence). Written as DNA, the CDR3 is TGTGCCAGTAGTATTTCGGATACACCCCTCCACTTT. It yields the protein CASSISDTPLHF.

This sequence joins TRBV5-1 and TRBJ2-2; 7 bases fit TRBD1. Trimming removed 4 bases from V and 5 bases from J; junction bases left unmatched: 14. The CDR3 length is 17 residues. Per the germline V gene, CDR1 is SGHRS and CDR2 is YFSETQ. The CDR3 DNA is TGCGCCAGCAGCATTAGACTAACAGGGGTAGAGACCGGGGAGCTGTTTTTT. This translates into CASSIRLTGVETGELFF.

The V call is TRBV29-1, the J call TRBJ1-2; weak D call: TRBD1 (6 bases). The CDR3 contains 15 residues. Germline-derived CDR1 and CDR2 are SQVTM and ANQGSEA. Trimming pared 4 bases from V and 4 bases from J, leaving 19 bases between. In DNA form, the CDR3 reads TGCAGCGTTGGAGGAGGGGGGGCGTCCCGCTATGGCTACACCTTC. Its translation is CSVGGGGASRYGYTF.

CDR3 DNA sequence: TGTGCCAGCAGCCAAGAAACAGGCCATAACACTGAAGCTTTCTTT. It is translated as CASSQETGHNTEAFF. This chain joins TRBV4-2 and TRBJ1-1; D is possibly TRBD1 (5 bases). Deletions cut 0 bases from V and 2 bases from J, with 10 bases between. The V gene's germline CDR1 is LGHNA and CDR2 YNFKEQ. The CDR3 length is 15 residues.

The V and J genes are TRBV29-1 and TRBJ2-7; 7 bases fit TRBD1. J lost 7 bases, V lost 4 bases, and 4 bases had no gene match. Germline CDR1 is SQVTM and CDR2 is ANQGSEA. The CDR3 totals 11 residues. In DNA form, the CDR3 reads TGCAGCGTTGCAACAGGGGATGAGCAGTACTTC. It encodes CSVATGDEQYF.

The chain couples TRBV9 to TRBJ2-1, with 8 nucleotides matching TRBD1. The CDR3 contains 16 residues. Unmatched junction bases numbered 13, after V lost 2 bases and J lost 9 bases. Germline V gene data show CDR1 as SGDLS and CDR2 as YYNGEE. DNA for the CDR3: TGTGCCAGCAGCGTCAAAGGGACAGGCACCCCGGGTGAGCAGTTCTTC. Protein: CASSVKGTGTPGEQFF.

The chain recombines TRBV18 with TRBJ1-1, with 10 nucleotides matching TRBD1. The J segment lost 12 bases and the V segment lost 8 bases, leaving 15 bases of the junction unmatched. In germline, CDR1 is KGHSH, CDR2 LQKENI. This CDR3 comprises 14 residues. DNA of the CDR3: TGTGCCAGCCGCGCACTATCGGGACAGGGGATGACTTTCTTT. Protein sequence: CASRALSGQGMTFF.

The rearrangement uses TRBV2 and TRBJ1-5; D remains ambiguous. Germline V gives CDR1 SNHLY, CDR2 FYNNEI. The CDR3 loop spans 15 amino acids. V was trimmed by 6 bases and J by 0 bases, leaving 12 bases between them. The CDR3 loop reads CASRMGSPSNQPQHF. The DNA of the CDR3 is TGTGCCAGCAGGATGGGTAGTCCTAGCAATCAGCCCCAGCATTTT.

The chain couples TRBV27 to TRBJ2-7; 9 bases are shared with TRBD1. Trimming removed 8 bases from V and 4 bases from J; junction bases left unmatched: 21. This CDR3 comprises 18 residues. Germline lookup yields CDR1 MNHEY and CDR2 SMNVEV (reference sequence). CDR3 nucleotide sequence: TGTGCCAGCTCCCGGCCACAGGGGGCCCGGGGGTGGTTGTACGAGCAGTACTTC. It translates to CASSRPQGARGWLYEQYF.

The chain couples TRBV4-3 to TRBJ2-7; 8 positions match TRBD2. V was pared by 0 bases and J by 5 bases, with 9 bases of the junction left unmatched. The CDR3 spans 16 residues. Germline V lookup: CDR1 LGHNA, CDR2 YSLEER. The CDR3 region is CASSQDRGGTWDEQYF. CDR3 nucleotide sequence: TGCGCCAGCAGCCAAGACCGCGGGGGGACTTGGGACGAGCAGTACTTC.

This clone was seen just once. J is TRBJ2-1 and V is TRBV4-3, with 9 bases matching TRBD2. The trim removed 5 bases at V and 7 bases at J, leaving 12 bases unmatched. CDR1 is LGHNA and CDR2 is YSLEER in the germline V gene. This CDR3 spans 16 amino acids. In nucleotides, the CDR3 is TGCGCCAGCAGCTACATGGAAAGCGGGGGGAGAAATGAGCAGTTCTTC. It encodes CASSYMESGGRNEQFF.

The chain is built from TRBV5-1 and TRBJ2-2, with 7 bases aligning to TRBD1. V dropped 5 bases and J dropped 5; count of bases not matched to a gene: 6. The CDR3 totals 14 residues. The germline V gene has CDR1 SGHRS and CDR2 YFSETQ. The CDR3 DNA reads TGCGCCAGCAGGTCCCTACAGGGGACCGGGGAGCTGTTTTTT. Protein: CASRSLQGTGELFF.

The chain has TRBV15 and TRBJ2-7; D perhaps matches TRBD2 (5 bases). This CDR3 contains 12 residues. Germline CDR1 LNHNV, CDR2 YYDKDF (reference sequence). The V end lost 3 bases, the J end lost 6 bases, and 9 bases lay between the germline ends. The CDR3 nucleotides read TGTGCCACCAGCAGGGTAGAGGGCGAGCAGTACTTC. Amino acids: CATSRVEGEQYF.

This clone came up a few times. The chain carries TRBV27 and TRBJ1-1; no firm D call. The CDR3 is 15 amino acids. Between the trimmed V and J ends, which lost 0 bases and 2 bases, there was a span of 10 bases. Germline values: CDR1 MNHEY, CDR2 SMNVEV (reference sequence). The CDR3 DNA reads TGTGCCAGCAGTTTATCGGCCAACCTTAACACTGAAGCTTTCTTT. It specifies CASSLSANLNTEAFF.

The V gene is TRBV5-1, the J gene TRBJ1-1; D unresolved. The CDR3 runs 14 residues. V was shortened by 0 bases and J by 1 base, with 7 bases between the two germline ends. CDR1 is SGHRS, CDR2 YFSETQ, per germline. The CDR3 region is CASSLAGANTEAFF. For the CDR3, the DNA is TGCGCCAGCAGCTTGGCCGGCGCGAACACTGAAGCTTTCTTT.

The chain carries TRBV6-6 and TRBJ2-1, with 7 bases identical to TRBD1. J lost 3 bases, V lost 5 bases, and 4 bases had no gene match. This CDR3 comprises 14 residues. Germline V gene data show CDR1 as MNHNY and CDR2 as SVGAGI (reference sequence). The CDR3 reads CASSRTGGYNEQFF. The CDR3 DNA sequence: TGTGCCAGCAGTCGGACAGGCGGCTACAATGAGCAGTTCTTC.